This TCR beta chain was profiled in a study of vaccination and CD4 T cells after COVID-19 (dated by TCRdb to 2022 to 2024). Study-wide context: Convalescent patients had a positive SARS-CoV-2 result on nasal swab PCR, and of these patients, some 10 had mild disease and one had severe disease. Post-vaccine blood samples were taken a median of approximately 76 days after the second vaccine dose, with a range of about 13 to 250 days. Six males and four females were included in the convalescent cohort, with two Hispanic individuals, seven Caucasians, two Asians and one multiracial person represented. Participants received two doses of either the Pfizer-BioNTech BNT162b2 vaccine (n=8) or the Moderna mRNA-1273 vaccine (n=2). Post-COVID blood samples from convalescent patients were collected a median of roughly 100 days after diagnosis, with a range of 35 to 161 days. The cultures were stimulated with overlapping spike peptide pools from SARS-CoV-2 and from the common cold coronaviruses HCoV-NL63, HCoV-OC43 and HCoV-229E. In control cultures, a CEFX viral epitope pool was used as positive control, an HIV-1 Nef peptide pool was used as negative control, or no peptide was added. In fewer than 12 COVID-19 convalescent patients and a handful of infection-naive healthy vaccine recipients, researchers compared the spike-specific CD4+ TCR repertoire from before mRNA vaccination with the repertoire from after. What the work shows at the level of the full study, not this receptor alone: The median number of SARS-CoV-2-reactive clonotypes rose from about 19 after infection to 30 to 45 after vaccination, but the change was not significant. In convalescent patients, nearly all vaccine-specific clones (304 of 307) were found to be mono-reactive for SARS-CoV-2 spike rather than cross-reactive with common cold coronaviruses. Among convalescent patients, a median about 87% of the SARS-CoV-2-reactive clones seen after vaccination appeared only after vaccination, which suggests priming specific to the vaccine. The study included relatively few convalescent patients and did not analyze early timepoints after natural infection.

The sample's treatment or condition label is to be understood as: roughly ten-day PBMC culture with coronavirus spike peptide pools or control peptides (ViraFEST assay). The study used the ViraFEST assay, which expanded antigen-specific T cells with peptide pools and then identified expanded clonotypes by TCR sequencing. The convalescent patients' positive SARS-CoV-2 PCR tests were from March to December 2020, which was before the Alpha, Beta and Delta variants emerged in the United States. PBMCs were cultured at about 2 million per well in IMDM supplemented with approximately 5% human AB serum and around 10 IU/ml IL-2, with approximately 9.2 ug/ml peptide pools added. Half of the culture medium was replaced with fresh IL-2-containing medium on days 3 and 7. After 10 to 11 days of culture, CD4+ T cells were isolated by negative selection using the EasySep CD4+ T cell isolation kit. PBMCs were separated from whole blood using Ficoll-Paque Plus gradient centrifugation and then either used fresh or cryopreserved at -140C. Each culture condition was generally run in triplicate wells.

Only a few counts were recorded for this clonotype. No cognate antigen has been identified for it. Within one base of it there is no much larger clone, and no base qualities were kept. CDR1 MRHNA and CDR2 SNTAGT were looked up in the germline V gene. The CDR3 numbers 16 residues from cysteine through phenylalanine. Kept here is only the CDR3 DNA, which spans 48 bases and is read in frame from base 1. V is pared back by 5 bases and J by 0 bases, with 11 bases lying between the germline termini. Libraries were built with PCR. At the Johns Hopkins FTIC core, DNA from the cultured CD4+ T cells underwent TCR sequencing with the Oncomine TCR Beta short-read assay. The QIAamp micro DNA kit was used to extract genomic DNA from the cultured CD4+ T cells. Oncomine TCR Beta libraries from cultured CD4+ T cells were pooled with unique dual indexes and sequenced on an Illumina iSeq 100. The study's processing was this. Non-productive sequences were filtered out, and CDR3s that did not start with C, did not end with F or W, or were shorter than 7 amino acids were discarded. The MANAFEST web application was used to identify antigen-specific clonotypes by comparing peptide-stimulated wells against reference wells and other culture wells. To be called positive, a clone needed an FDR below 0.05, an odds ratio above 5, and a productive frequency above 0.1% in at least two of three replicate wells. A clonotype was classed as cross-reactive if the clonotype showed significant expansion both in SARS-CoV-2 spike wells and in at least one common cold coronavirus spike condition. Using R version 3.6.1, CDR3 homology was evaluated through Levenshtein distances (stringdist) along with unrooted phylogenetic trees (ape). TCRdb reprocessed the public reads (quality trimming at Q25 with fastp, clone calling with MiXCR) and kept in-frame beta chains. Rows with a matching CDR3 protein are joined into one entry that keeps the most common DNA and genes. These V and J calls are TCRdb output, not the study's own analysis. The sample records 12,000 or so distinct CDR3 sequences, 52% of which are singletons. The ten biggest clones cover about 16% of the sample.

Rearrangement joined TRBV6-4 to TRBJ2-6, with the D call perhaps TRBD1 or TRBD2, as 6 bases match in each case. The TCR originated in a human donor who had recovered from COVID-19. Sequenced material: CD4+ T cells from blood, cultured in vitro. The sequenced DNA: TGTGCCAGCAGTCAGGAGGGGGACTCTGGGGCCAACGTCCTGACTTTC. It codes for CASSQEGDSGANVLTF.